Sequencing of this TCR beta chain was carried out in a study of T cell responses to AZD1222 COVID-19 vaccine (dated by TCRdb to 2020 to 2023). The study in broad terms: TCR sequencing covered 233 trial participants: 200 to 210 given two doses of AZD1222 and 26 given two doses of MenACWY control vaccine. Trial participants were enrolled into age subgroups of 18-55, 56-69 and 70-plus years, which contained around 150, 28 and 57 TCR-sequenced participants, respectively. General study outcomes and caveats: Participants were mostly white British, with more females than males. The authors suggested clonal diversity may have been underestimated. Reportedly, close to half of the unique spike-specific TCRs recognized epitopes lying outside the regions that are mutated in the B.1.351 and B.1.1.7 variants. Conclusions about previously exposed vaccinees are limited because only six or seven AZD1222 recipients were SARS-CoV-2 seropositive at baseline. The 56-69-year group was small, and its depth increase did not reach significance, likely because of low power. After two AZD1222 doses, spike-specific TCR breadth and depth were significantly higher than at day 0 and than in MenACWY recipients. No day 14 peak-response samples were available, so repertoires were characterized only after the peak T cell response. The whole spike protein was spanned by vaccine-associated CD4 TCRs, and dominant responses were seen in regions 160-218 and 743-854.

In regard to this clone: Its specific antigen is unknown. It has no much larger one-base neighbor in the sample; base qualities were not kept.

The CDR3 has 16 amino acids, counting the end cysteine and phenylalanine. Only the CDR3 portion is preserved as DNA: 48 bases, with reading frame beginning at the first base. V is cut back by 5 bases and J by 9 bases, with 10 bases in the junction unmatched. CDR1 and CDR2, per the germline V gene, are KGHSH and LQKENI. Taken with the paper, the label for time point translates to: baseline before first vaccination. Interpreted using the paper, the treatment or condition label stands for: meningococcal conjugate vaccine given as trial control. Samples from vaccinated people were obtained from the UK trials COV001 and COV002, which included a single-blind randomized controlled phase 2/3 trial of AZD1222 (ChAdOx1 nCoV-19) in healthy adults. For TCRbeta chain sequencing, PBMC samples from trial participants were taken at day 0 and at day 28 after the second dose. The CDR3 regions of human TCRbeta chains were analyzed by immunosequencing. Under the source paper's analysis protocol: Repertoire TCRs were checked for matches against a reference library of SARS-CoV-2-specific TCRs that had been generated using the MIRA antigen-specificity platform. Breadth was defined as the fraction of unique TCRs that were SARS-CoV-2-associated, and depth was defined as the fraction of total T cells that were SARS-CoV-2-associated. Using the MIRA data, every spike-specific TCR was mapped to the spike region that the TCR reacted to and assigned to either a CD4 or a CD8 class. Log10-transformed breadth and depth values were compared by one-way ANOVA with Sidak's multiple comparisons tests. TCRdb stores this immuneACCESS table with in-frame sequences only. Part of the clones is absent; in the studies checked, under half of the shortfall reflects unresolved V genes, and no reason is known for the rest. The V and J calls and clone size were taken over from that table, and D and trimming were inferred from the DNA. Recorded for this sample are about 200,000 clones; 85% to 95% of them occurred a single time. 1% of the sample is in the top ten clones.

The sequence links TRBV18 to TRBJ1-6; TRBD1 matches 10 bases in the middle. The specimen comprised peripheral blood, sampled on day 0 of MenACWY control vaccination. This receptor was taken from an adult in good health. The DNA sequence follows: TGTGCCAGCTCATCGGGCGGGACAGGGGCAACTTCACCCCTCCACTTT. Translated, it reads CASSSGGTGATSPLHF. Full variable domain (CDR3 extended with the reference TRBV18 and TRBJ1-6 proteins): NAGVMQNPRHLVRRRGQEARLRCSPMKGHSHVYWYRQLPEEGLKFMVYLQKENIIDESGMPKERFSAEFPKEGPSILRIQQVVRGDSAAYFCASSSGGTGATSPLHFGNGTRLTVT.